This T cell receptor (beta chain) was profiled in a study of blood T cell repertoires in COVID-19. Methods used by the authors: Amplified reference gene primers provided the basis for estimating nucleated cell counts. Profiled with immunoSEQ multiplex PCR; TCRdb holds only in-frame clones, not every one. That table furnishes V, J and clone size, whereas the DNA furnished D and trimming. This repertoire shows tens of thousands of clones, around 90% found once; its top ten account for roughly 1.3%. CDR1 is MNHEY and CDR2 is SVGAGI in the germline V gene. This CDR3 comprises 14 residues. After removal of 7 bases from V and 6 bases from J, the junction contained 6 bases not matched to a gene.

The source material was peripheral blood. The V and J genes are TRBV6-5 and TRBJ2-2, with 9 bases lining up with TRBD1. The sequence derives from a man aged 55 to 70 with acute or convalescent COVID-19. CDR3 amino acids: CASTRQGVAGELFF. CDR3 nucleotide sequence: TGTGCCAGCACCCGACAGGGGGTTGCCGGGGAGCTGTTTTTT.